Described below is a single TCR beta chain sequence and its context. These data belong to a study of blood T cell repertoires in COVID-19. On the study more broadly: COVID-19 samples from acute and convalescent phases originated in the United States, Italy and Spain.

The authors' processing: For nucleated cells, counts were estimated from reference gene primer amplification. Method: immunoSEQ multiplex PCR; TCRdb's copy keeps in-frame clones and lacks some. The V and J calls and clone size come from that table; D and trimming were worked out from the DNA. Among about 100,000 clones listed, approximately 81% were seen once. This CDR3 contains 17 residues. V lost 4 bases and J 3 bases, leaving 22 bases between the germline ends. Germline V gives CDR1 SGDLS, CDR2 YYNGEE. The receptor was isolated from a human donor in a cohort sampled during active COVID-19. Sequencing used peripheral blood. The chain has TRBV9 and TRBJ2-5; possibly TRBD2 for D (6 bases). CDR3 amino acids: CASSIDPPGGIKETQYF. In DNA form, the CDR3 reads TGTGCCAGCAGCATCGACCCCCCCGGAGGGATCAAAGAGACCCAGTACTTC.